One T cell receptor (beta chain) is described in this entry. Its matching antigen is unknown. The entry originates in a study of shared clonotypes between healthy human individuals. The study, taken as a whole, reports: The study's rarefaction showed incomplete sorted-subset sequencing despite large depth. The study found lower generation probabilities in non-shared clonotypes than in those shared by all four donors.

Assay used: immunoSEQ multiplex PCR; TCRdb lists only in-frame clones, some missing. The sample carries some 1 million clones, roughly 75% recorded once. CDR3 length: 13 amino acids. V was pared by 11 bases and J by 7 bases, with 15 bases between. In germline, CDR1 is MDHEN, CDR2 SYDVKM. CD4+ cells were split into CD45RA+ naive and CD45RA-negative memory subsets. The specimen sequenced was memory CD4+ T cells sorted from blood. Subset specified: CD45RA-negative fraction. This receptor was obtained from a man aged 18-30 years in good health. This chain connects TRBV28 to TRBJ1-6; D uncertain. The CDR3 sequence is CAGRQAGNSPLHF. CDR3 in DNA: TGTGCCGGACGTCAAGCTGGGAATTCACCCCTCCACTTT.